The source of this T cell receptor beta chain is a study of blood T cell repertoires in COVID-19. The participants were between roughly 18 and 90 years old and came from some 25 US areas. Trimming took off 1 base at V and 2 bases at J, with 5 bases between the two ends. The CDR3 is 13 residues long. Germline-derived CDR1 and CDR2 are SGHAT and FQNNGV. Some clones are missing from TCRdb's copy, which holds only in-frame ones; the method was immunoSEQ multiplex PCR. The sample holds 320,000 or so clones, less than 85% seen once. V gene TRBV11-2 combines with J gene TRBJ1-2; tentative D call: TRBD1 (5 bases). The sequencing input was PBMCs or T cells enriched from blood (not recorded which). The TCR comes from a woman aged 25 to 45 who had been exposed to COVID-19. CDR3 protein: CASSLGQNYGYTF. The CDR3 DNA sequence: TGTGCCAGCAGCTTAGGACAGAACTATGGCTACACCTTC.